The 28 T cell receptor beta chains presented below share a single source sample, sequenced in a study of cytomegalovirus exposure and HLA in healthy donors. PCR involved 60 Vbeta and 13 Jbeta primers. Sequencing used immunoSEQ multiplex PCR; TCRdb keeps in-frame clones, though not all of them. The sample lists around 160,000 clones, approximately 80% occurring once. The sequenced sample consisted of PBMCs. The receptors were gathered from a male donor in good health and CMV-seropositive.

The chain links TRBV6-6 to TRBJ2-7; D is perhaps TRBD2 (6 bases). Germline lookup yields CDR1 MNHNY and CDR2 SVGAGI (reference sequence). The CDR3 length is 11 residues. V was clipped by 11 bases and J by 6 bases, with 14 bases between them. CDR3 loop: CASSEGTEQYF. DNA for the CDR3: TGTGCCTCCTCGGAGGGGACCGAGCAGTACTTC.

The rearrangement joins TRBV30 to TRBJ1-2; D is possibly TRBD1 (5 bases). From germline, CDR1 is GTSNPN and CDR2 SVGIG (reference sequence). The CDR3 is made up of 13 amino acids. Trimming left V 0 bases short and J 8 bases short, with 13 bases between. The chain's CDR3 is CAWSVQGSLGYTF. The DNA of the CDR3 is TGTGCCTGGAGTGTTCAGGGCTCGCTAGGCTACACCTTC.

The rearrangement links TRBV5-4 to TRBJ1-4, with D perhaps TRBD1 (5 bases). The V end lost 0 bases, the J end lost 3 bases, and 6 bases lay between the germline ends. Looked up from germline, CDR1 is SGHNT and CDR2 is YYREEE (reference sequence). CDR3 length: 14 amino acids. The CDR3: CASSLGGANEKLFF. The CDR3 region has the DNA TGTGCCAGCAGCTTGGGGGGGGCTAATGAAAAACTGTTTTTT.

The rearrangement uses TRBV7-9 and TRBJ2-2; the D gene is possibly TRBD1 (6 bases). V lost 8 bases and J lost 6, with 10 bases in between. In germline, CDR1 is SEHNR, CDR2 FQNEAQ (reference sequence). This CDR3 comprises 12 residues. The CDR3 sequence is CASQKGAGELFF. CDR3 nucleotide sequence: TGTGCCAGCCAAAAGGGGGCCGGGGAGCTGTTTTTT.

This clone appeared a few times. The V and J genes are TRBV27 and TRBJ1-6; D is unresolved. The CDR3 has 16 residues. Germline values: CDR1 MNHEY, CDR2 SMNVEV (reference sequence). V was clipped by 5 bases and J by 6 bases, with 17 bases between them. As DNA, the CDR3 is TGTGCCAGCAGTCCCCCCTCTCTAGAGTTTAATTCACCCCTCCACTTT. Translating gives CASSPPSLEFNSPLHF.

The chain employs TRBV6-1 and TRBJ1-3; the D is unclear. Trimming took 2 bases from V and 3 from J, leaving 2 bases between them. The CDR3 is made up of 12 amino acids. Per germline, CDR1 MNHNS and CDR2 SASEGT. CDR3 protein: CASSELGNTIYF. CDR3 bases: TGTGCCAGCAGTGAACTTGGAAACACCATATATTTT.

This chain links TRBV2 with TRBJ1-1; 7 bases are shared with TRBD1. J gave up 3 bases and V 6 bases, and 4 bases lay outside the gene matches. CDR3 length: 13 residues. Germline values: CDR1 SNHLY, CDR2 FYNNEI. The CDR3 region is CASRATGDTEAFF. CDR3 nucleotide sequence: TGTGCCAGCAGAGCTACAGGGGACACTGAAGCTTTCTTT.

The J gene is TRBJ1-1, the V gene TRBV10-1; D ambiguous. The V gene lost 4 bases and the J gene lost 4 bases, with 7 bases spanning the gap. This CDR3 has 12 amino acids. Germline values: CDR1 WNHNN, CDR2 SYGVQD (reference sequence). The CDR3 loop reads CASSGGTTEAFF. CDR3 sequence (DNA): TGCGCCAGCAGTGGTGGCACCACTGAAGCTTTCTTT.

As regards this clone: The same CDR3 can be traced to other DNA sequences in this sample. The chain joins TRBV15 to TRBJ1-4; 8 bases are shared with TRBD1. V trimming: 3 bases; J trimming: 8 bases; junction bases outside the gene matches: 8. The CDR3 is made up of 15 amino acids. CDR1 and CDR2 (germline): LNHNV, YYDKDF (reference sequence). CDR3 DNA sequence: TGTGCCACCAGCAGGGGTGGACAGGGCGAGGAAAAACTGTTTTTT. It is translated as CATSRGGQGEEKLFF.

The sample holds one count of this clone. The gene calls are TRBV7-9 and TRBJ2-7; 7 nucleotides agree with TRBD2. Per the germline V gene, CDR1 is SEHNR and CDR2 is FQNEAQ (reference sequence). The CDR3 has 14 residues. V lost 4 bases and J lost 0; bases outside the gene matches: 3. CDR3 residues: CASSWGGSSYEQYF. For the CDR3, the DNA is TGTGCCAGCAGCTGGGGGGGGAGCTCCTACGAGCAGTACTTC.

The J gene is TRBJ1-1, the V gene TRBV5-1, with D perhaps TRBD1 (5 bases). CDR3 length equals 14 residues. Germline CDR1 and CDR2: SGHRS and YFSETQ. Trimming took 0 bases from V and 4 from J, leaving 10 bases between them. CDR3 nucleotide sequence: TGCGCCAGCAGCTTGGCCGCAGGGATCACTGAAGCTTTCTTT. Translating gives CASSLAAGITEAFF.

Here the CDR3 reads CASSYRGQVEETQYF. CDR3 nucleotide sequence: TGCGCCAGCAGCTACAGGGGACAGGTGGAAGAGACCCAGTACTTC. The rearrangement joins TRBV5-1 to TRBJ2-5; TRBD1 matches 8 bases. Germline CDR1 SGHRS, CDR2 YFSETQ. The CDR3 runs to 15 residues. Germline trimming cut 3 bases from V and 3 bases from J; bases unmatched to any gene: 7.

The chain employs TRBV19 and TRBJ1-5; no firm D call. V dropped 3 bases and J dropped 4 bases, with 10 bases sitting between them. Looked up from germline, CDR1 is LNHDA and CDR2 is SQIVND (reference sequence). The CDR3 runs to 14 residues. The DNA of the CDR3 is TGTGCCAGTAGTATCTTCGGGGTAAATCAGCCCCAGCATTTT. Its translation is CASSIFGVNQPQHF.

The chain couples TRBV19 to TRBJ1-5, with 10 bases aligning to TRBD1. The J segment lost 6 bases and the V segment lost 9 bases, leaving 5 bases of the junction unmatched. Looked up from germline, CDR1 is LNHDA and CDR2 is SQIVND (reference sequence). The CDR3 spans 13 residues. The CDR3 region is CASRDRGLQPQHF. The CDR3 nucleotides are TGTGCCAGCCGGGACAGGGGCCTTCAGCCCCAGCATTTT.

About this clone: Since no conserved phenylalanine or tryptophan closes the CDR3, a read error is the likely cause. V and J are TRBV25-1 and TRBJ2-7; 8 positions agree with TRBD1. Per the germline V gene, CDR1 is MGHDK and CDR2 is SYGVNS. Trimming removed 7 bases from V and 5 bases from J; junction bases left unmatched: 13. CDR3 length: 15 residues. This CDR3 is CASTGGGQGAHEQYL. In DNA, the CDR3 is TGTGCCAGCACAGGAGGGGGCCAGGGGGCCCACGAGCAGTACCTC.

This clone was seen a handful of times. V gene TRBV7-9 combines with J gene TRBJ1-5; D possibly corresponds to TRBD1 (6 bases). Germline CDR1 SEHNR, CDR2 FQNEAQ (reference sequence). The CDR3 runs 17 residues. The V gene lost 1 base and the J gene lost 2 bases, with 15 bases spanning the gap. The CDR3 DNA sequence: TGTGCCAGCAGCTTAGATGAAGGCAGGGGTGGCAATCAGCCCCAGCATTTT. The encoded protein is CASSLDEGRGGNQPQHF. The whole variable domain, filled in from reference TRBV7-9 and TRBJ1-5, reads DTGVSQNPRHKITKRGQNVTFRCDPISEHNRLYWYRQTLGQGPEFLTYFQNEAQLEKSRLLSDRFSAERPKGSFSTLEIQRTEQGDSAMYLCASSLDEGRGGNQPQHFGDGTRLSIL.

The chain recombines TRBV4-3 with TRBJ2-1, with D maybe TRBD1 (6 bases). The CDR3 extends over 18 amino acids. The V and J ends lost 0 bases and 1 base respectively, with 16 bases between them. The germline V gene encodes CDR1 LGHNA and CDR2 YSLEER. This chain's CDR3 is CASSQDVGQSESYNEQFF. The CDR3 DNA sequence: TGCGCCAGCAGCCAAGATGTAGGACAGAGTGAATCCTACAATGAGCAGTTCTTC.

This rearrangement joins TRBV9 to TRBJ2-3, with TRBD2 matching 7 bases. CDR1 and CDR2 from the germline V gene are SGDLS and YYNGEE. J lost 2 bases, V lost 0 bases, and 6 bases had no gene match. The CDR3 totals 16 residues. This chain's CDR3 is CASSVAGGSLTDTQYF. The CDR3 nucleotides read TGTGCCAGCAGCGTAGCGGGCGGGAGCCTCACAGATACGCAGTATTTT.

Only one count was recorded for this clone. The rearrangement links TRBV11-2 to TRBJ2-1, with a possible D match to TRBD2 (5 bases). CDR1 is SGHAT and CDR2 is FQNNGV in the germline V gene. The V and J ends lost 6 bases and 6 bases respectively, with 21 bases between them. This CDR3 spans 16 amino acids. CDR3 DNA: TGTGCCAGCAGGGAGCCGGGAACACGACGAGGCAATGAGCAGTTCTTC. Translated: CASREPGTRRGNEQFF. The variable domain in full, with the rest retrieved from reference TRBV11-2 and TRBJ2-1, is EAGVAQSPRYKIIEKRQSVAFWCNPISGHATLYWYQQILGQGPKLLIQFQNNGVVDDSQLPKDRFSAERLKGVDSTLKIQPAKLEDSAVYLCASREPGTRRGNEQFFGPGTRLTVL.

About this clone: One end of the junction fails to match germline, which may point to a read error. J is TRBJ2-6 and V is TRBV5-4; weak D call: TRBD1 (5 bases). The germline CDR1 and CDR2 sequences are SGHNT and YYREEE (reference sequence). The CDR3 sequence is 14 residues long. As DNA, the CDR3 is TGTGCCAGCAGGGGTCGCTCTGGGGCCAACGGCCTGACTTTC. Encoded protein: CASRGRSGANGLTF.

This chain uses TRBV11-2 with TRBJ2-3, with unresolved D. V lost 3 bases and J lost 0, with 7 bases in between. The CDR3 sequence is 14 residues long. From germline, CDR1 is SGHAT and CDR2 FQNNGV. Written as DNA, the CDR3 is TGTGCCAGCAGCTTTTTACAGAGCACAGATACGCAGTATTTT. This translates into CASSFLQSTDTQYF.

The chain couples TRBV5-6 to TRBJ2-6; D might be TRBD1 (6 bases). The V end lost 4 bases, the J end lost 0 bases, and 11 bases lay between the germline ends. Per the germline V gene, CDR1 is SGHDT and CDR2 is YYEEEE. The CDR3 is made up of 16 amino acids. In DNA, the CDR3 is TGTGCCAGCAGCATAGGGGGTTCCTCTGGGGCCAACGTCCTGACTTTC. Its protein product is CASSIGGSSGANVLTF. The full variable domain, rest sourced from reference TRBV5-6 and TRBJ2-6, is DAGVTQSPTHLIKTRGQQVTLRCSPKSGHDTVSWYQQALGQGPQFIFQYYEEEERQRGNFPDRFSGHQFPNYSSELNVNALLLGDSALYLCASSIGGSSGANVLTFGAGSRLTVL.

The J gene is TRBJ2-3, the V gene TRBV11-2; TRBD1 matches at 7 bases. The V and J ends lost 1 base and 5 bases, in that order; junction bases with no gene match: 6. This CDR3 comprises 15 residues. Per germline, CDR1 SGHAT and CDR2 FQNNGV. CDR3 sequence: CASSLVDRVRDTQYF. CDR3 sequence (DNA): TGTGCCAGCAGCTTAGTAGACAGGGTGAGAGATACGCAGTATTTT.

The chain uses TRBV18 and TRBJ1-3; D not resolved. The CDR3 is made up of 14 amino acids. V lost 0 bases to trimming and J lost 4 bases, with 7 bases between them. Per germline, CDR1 KGHSH and CDR2 LQKENI. Here the CDR3 DNA reads TGTGCCAGCTCACCACCCGCGGCGGGAAACACCATATATTTT. This translates into CASSPPAAGNTIYF.

The chain is built from TRBV2 and TRBJ2-2; a possible D gene is TRBD1 (5 bases). This CDR3 region has 14 residues. Trimming shortened V by 8 bases and J by 6 bases, and 16 bases separated the two germline ends. CDR1 SNHLY and CDR2 FYNNEI come from the germline V gene. The CDR3 DNA reads TGTGCCAGCCTAAGTAGGATAGGGGCCGGGGAGCTGTTTTTT. Amino acids: CASLSRIGAGELFF.

This chain joins TRBV7-9 and TRBJ2-7; 11 bases agree with TRBD2. The CDR3 is made up of 14 amino acids. The junction had 7 bases not matched to a gene; V was cut back by 6 bases and J by 6 bases. Per germline, CDR1 SEHNR and CDR2 FQNEAQ (reference sequence). CDR3 sequence reads: CASRPSGRSREQYF. CDR3 DNA: TGTGCCAGCAGGCCTAGCGGGAGGTCGCGCGAGCAGTACTTC.

The V gene is TRBV19, the J gene TRBJ2-1; a weak D match, TRBD2 (6 bases). The V end lost 4 bases, the J end lost 4 bases, and 14 bases lay between the germline ends. In germline, CDR1 is LNHDA, CDR2 SQIVND (reference sequence). This CDR3 contains 15 residues. This CDR3 is CASSTPGRQYNEQFF. The CDR3 DNA is TGTGCCAGTAGTACCCCCGGGAGACAGTACAATGAGCAGTTCTTC.

The V and J genes are TRBV19 and TRBJ2-7; D is perhaps TRBD2 (6 bases). This CDR3 spans 15 amino acids. Germline V gene lookup returns CDR1 LNHDA and CDR2 SQIVND (reference sequence). The V end lost 2 bases, the J end lost 3 bases, and 14 bases lay between the germline ends. CDR3 amino acids: CASSITPGSYYEQYF. The CDR3 nucleotides are TGTGCCAGTAGTATAACCCCCGGGAGCTACTACGAGCAGTACTTC.